A single sample gave rise to the 5 T cell receptor beta chains below, sequenced in a study of early T cells in non-severe SARS-CoV-2 infection. TCRdb ran MiXCR on the 5' RACE reads and lists one entry per CDR3 protein. In the table there are about 33,000 distinct CDR3 sequences, more than 6% of which are singletons. The sequencing input was whole blood. The receptor source for this set is an adult who was a healthcare worker with PCR-confirmed SARS-CoV-2 infection or an uninfected control (not recorded which).

This clonotype came up many times. The chain couples TRBV19 to TRBJ2-3; 7 positions agree with TRBD1. V trimming: 5 bases; J trimming: 0 bases; junction bases outside the gene matches: 8. Per the germline V gene, CDR1 is LNHDA and CDR2 is SQIVND (reference sequence). The CDR3 extends over 16 amino acids. CDR3 sequence: CASSAPGQLSTDTQYF. The CDR3 nucleotides read TGTGCCAGTAGTGCCCCGGGACAGCTAAGCACAGATACGCAGTATTTT.

This clonotype qualifies as medium-sized. The V and J genes are TRBV20-1 and TRBJ1-5, with 7 bases lining up with TRBD1. The CDR3 has 16 amino acids. J gave up 5 bases and V 5 bases, and 15 bases lay outside the gene matches. The germline CDR1 and CDR2 sequences are DFQATT and SNEGSKA (reference sequence). Written as DNA, the CDR3 is TGCAGTGCTCTCGGGACAGTTAGCAGGGCGGATCAGCCCCAGCATTTT. This sequence encodes CSALGTVSRADQPQHF.

This clonotype was seen ten or more times. The chain uses TRBV7-9 and TRBJ2-7; tentative D call: TRBD2 (6 bases). Per the germline V gene, CDR1 is SEHNR and CDR2 is FQNEAQ (reference sequence). Trimming stripped 8 bases from V and 0 bases from J, with 14 bases between. The CDR3 consists of 14 residues. CDR3 nucleotides: TGTGCCAGCCGCCGGGAGTCAAGCTCCTACGAGCAGTACTTC. Residues: CASRRESSSYEQYF.

This clonotype was seen many times. This chain connects TRBV20-1 to TRBJ2-3, with 8 nucleotides matching TRBD2. This CDR3 has 14 amino acids. V was clipped by 2 bases and J by 4 bases; unmatched bases: 5. Germline CDR1 and CDR2: DFQATT and SNEGSKA (reference sequence). The CDR3 protein is CSARSGSTPDTQYF. In nucleotides, the CDR3 is TGCAGTGCTAGAAGCGGGAGCACCCCAGATACGCAGTATTTT.

This clonotype was detected ten times or more. The V gene is TRBV29-1, the J gene TRBJ2-7, with 7 bases identical to TRBD2. The V and J ends lost 4 bases and 2 bases, in that order; junction bases with no gene match: 5. The germline V gene has CDR1 SQVTM and CDR2 ANQGSEA. This CDR3 has 13 amino acids. CDR3 nucleotide sequence: TGCAGCGTTGCACCCGGGACTACCTACGAGCAGTACTTC. Translated: CSVAPGTTYEQYF.